The 9 T cell receptor beta chains given below trace back to one sample, sequenced in a study of beta chain features in type 1 diabetes. The sequenced template was cDNA made from the entire isolated RNA. Profiling relied on immunoSEQ multiplex PCR, and the TCRdb table lists in-frame clones only, not all of them. The sample shows 600,000 to 650,000 clones, 15% to 18% of them seen only once. Sequencing was carried out using naive CD4+ T cells from blood. The receptors derive from a man aged 18 to 29 in good health.

The chain links TRBV7-3 to TRBJ2-6; 8 positions match TRBD1. Germline trimming cut 6 bases from V and 0 bases from J; bases unmatched to any gene: 10. Looked up from germline, CDR1 is SGHTA and CDR2 is FQGTGA. The CDR3 sequence is 18 residues long. Here the CDR3 reads CASSPHPGGFSGANVLTF. The CDR3 nucleotides read TGTGCCAGCAGTCCTCATCCAGGGGGCTTCTCTGGGGCCAACGTCCTGACTTTC.

The V call is TRBV7-2, the J call TRBJ1-1; D might be TRBD1 (5 bases). Germline-derived CDR1 and CDR2 are SGHTA and FQGNSA. The CDR3 extends over 14 amino acids. V lost 1 base to trimming and J lost 0 bases, with 6 bases between them. In nucleotides, the CDR3 is TGTGCCAGCAGCTTAGGGGGGGTGAACACTGAAGCTTTCTTT. This translates into CASSLGGVNTEAFF.

This clone was observed a few times. The chain employs TRBV13 and TRBJ2-7; 13 positions match TRBD2. The CDR3 has 15 residues. Germline lookup yields CDR1 PRHDT and CDR2 FYEKMQ (reference sequence). J was trimmed by 6 bases and V by 5 bases; bases with no gene match: 7. CDR3 amino acids: CASSRPGLAGSEQYF. CDR3 sequence (DNA): TGTGCCAGCAGCCGTCCGGGACTAGCGGGATCCGAGCAGTACTTC. The full variable domain, completed using reference TRBV13 and TRBJ2-7, is AAGVIQSPRHLIKEKRETATLKCYPIPRHDTVYWYQQGPGQDPQFLISFYEKMQSDKGSIPDRFSAQQFSDYHSELNMSSLELGDSALYFCASSRPGLAGSEQYFGPGTRLTVT.

The chain links TRBV19 to TRBJ2-6, with 7 bases that match TRBD1. The germline V gene encodes CDR1 LNHDA and CDR2 SQIVND (reference sequence). The CDR3 has 15 amino acids. After removal of 5 bases from V and 2 bases from J, the junction contained 3 bases not matched to a gene. For the CDR3, the DNA is TGTGCCAGTAGTCCCGGGACAGCTGGGGCCAACGTCCTGACTTTC. This codes for CASSPGTAGANVLTF.

This clone was seen only a few times. This chain uses TRBV19 with TRBJ1-1; 7 positions match TRBD1. V lost 9 bases and J lost 5; bases outside the gene matches: 9. The germline CDR1 and CDR2 sequences are LNHDA and SQIVND (reference sequence). The CDR3 covers 13 residues. Here the CDR3 reads CASRPGGWTEAFF. The CDR3, as DNA: TGTGCCAGCAGACCAGGGGGATGGACTGAAGCTTTCTTT.

V usage is TRBV29-1 and J usage is TRBJ2-3; possibly TRBD1 or TRBD2 for D (5 bases each). CDR1 SQVTM and CDR2 ANQGSEA come from the germline V gene. Trimming stripped 3 bases from V and 0 bases from J, with 13 bases between. The CDR3 runs 15 residues. CDR3 protein: CSVDGAPFSTDTQYF. CDR3 bases: TGCAGCGTTGACGGGGCCCCCTTTAGCACAGATACGCAGTATTTT.

This clone was seen a few times. This rearrangement joins TRBV27 to TRBJ1-5, with 7 positions matching TRBD1. The CDR3 runs 14 residues. The junction had 5 bases not matched to a gene; V was cut back by 9 bases and J by 0 bases. Per germline, CDR1 MNHEY and CDR2 SMNVEV (reference sequence). The CDR3 spells CASRQGYSNQPQHF. The CDR3 nucleotides read TGTGCCAGTCGACAGGGCTATAGCAATCAGCCCCAGCATTTT.

Note on this clone: A junction boundary mismatches the germline segment, possibly from a read error. The chain combines TRBV28 with TRBJ1-1; 7 bases are shared with TRBD1. This CDR3 is 12 amino acids long. Germline CDR1 MDHEN, CDR2 SYDVKM. The CDR3 here is CASSRDGQASLF. CDR3 bases: TGTGCCAGCAGTCGAGATGGACAGGCTTCGCTCTTT.

The table lists this clone with a few counts. V is TRBV6-6 and J is TRBJ1-1, with a weak D call TRBD1 (6 bases). The germline V gene encodes CDR1 MNHNY and CDR2 SVGAGI (reference sequence). Trimming pared 3 bases from V and 10 bases from J, leaving 15 bases between. The CDR3 totals 13 residues. CDR3 in DNA: TGTGCCAGCAGTTATGTACAGGGCTACGGAGCTTTCTTT. The encoded protein is CASSYVQGYGAFF.